The text below deals with one T cell receptor beta chain. Its antigen is unknown. This sample is part of a study of brain T cells in children with intractable seizures. Study results and limitations: Pre- and post-surgery blood differed in depth, so pre-surgery absences may be undersampling.

Libraries were prepared by immunoSEQ multiplex PCR; TCRdb keeps only in-frame clonotypes and omits some of them. The sample yields around 340,000 clones, about 93% seen once. Noted time point: blood from clinic visit 5 months post-surgery; TSC patient then seizure free. Surgery cases with the highest brain T cell transcript signatures were chosen for sequencing. Sample: peripheral blood, taken 4 to 5 months after surgery. The source of this sequence is a boy less than two years old with tuberous sclerosis and intractable seizures.

CDR3: CASSLVPLDRGSYEQYF. The CDR3 DNA reads TGTGCCAGCAGCTTAGTGCCCTTGGACAGGGGCTCCTACGAGCAGTACTTC. The chain uses TRBV7-6 and TRBJ2-7, with 9 positions matching TRBD1. The CDR3 is 17 amino acids. The germline CDR1 and CDR2 sequences are SGHVS and FNYEAQ. V lost 1 base and J lost 0; bases outside the gene matches: 7.